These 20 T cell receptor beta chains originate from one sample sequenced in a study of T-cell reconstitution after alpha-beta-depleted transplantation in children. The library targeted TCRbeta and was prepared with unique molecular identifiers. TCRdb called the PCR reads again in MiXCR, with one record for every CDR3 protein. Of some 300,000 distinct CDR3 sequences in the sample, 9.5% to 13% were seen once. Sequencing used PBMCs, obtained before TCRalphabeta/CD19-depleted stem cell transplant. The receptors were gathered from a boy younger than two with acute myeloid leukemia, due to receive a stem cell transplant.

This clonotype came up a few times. Written as DNA, the CDR3 is TGTGCCAGCAGCTTAGAATCTCCGGGACTAGCGGGGGAAAATGAGCAGTTCTTC. Translated: CASSLESPGLAGENEQFF. J is TRBJ2-1 and V is TRBV11-2; 14 positions agree with TRBD2. With V trimmed by 0 bases and J by 7 bases, 8 bases remained unmatched. The CDR3 spans 18 residues. Germline V lookup: CDR1 SGHAT, CDR2 FQNNGV.

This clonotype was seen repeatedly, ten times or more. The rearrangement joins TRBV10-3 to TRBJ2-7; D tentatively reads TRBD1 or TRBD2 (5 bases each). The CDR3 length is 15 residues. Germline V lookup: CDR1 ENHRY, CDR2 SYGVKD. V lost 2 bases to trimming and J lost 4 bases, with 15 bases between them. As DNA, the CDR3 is TGTGCCATCAGTGAGGGGGCAGGAGAGGGGTACGAGCAGTACTTC. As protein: CAISEGAGEGYEQYF.

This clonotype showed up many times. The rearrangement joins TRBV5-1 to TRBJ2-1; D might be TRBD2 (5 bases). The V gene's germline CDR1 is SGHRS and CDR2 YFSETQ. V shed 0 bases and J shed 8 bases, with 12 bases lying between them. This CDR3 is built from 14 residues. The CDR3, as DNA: TGCGCCAGCAGCTTGGGAGCGGCGGGCGATGAGCAGTTCTTC. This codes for CASSLGAAGDEQFF.

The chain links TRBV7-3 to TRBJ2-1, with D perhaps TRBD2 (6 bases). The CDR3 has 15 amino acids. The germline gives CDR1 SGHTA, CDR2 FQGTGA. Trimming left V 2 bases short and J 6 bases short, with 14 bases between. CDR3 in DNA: TGTGCCAGCAGCTTATCTAGCGTGTGGCCCAATGAGCAGTTCTTC. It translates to CASSLSSVWPNEQFF.

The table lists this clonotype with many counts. CDR3: CASSWGTSGGNEQFF. The CDR3 DNA is TGTGCCAGCAGCTGGGGGACTAGCGGGGGCAATGAGCAGTTCTTC. The rearrangement joins TRBV5-6 to TRBJ2-1; 14 bases align to TRBD2. The V gene end was trimmed by 3 bases and the J gene end by 6 bases; junction bases not matched to a gene: 2. CDR3 length: 15 amino acids. Per the germline V gene, CDR1 is SGHDT and CDR2 is YYEEEE. The entire variable domain, with the rest obtained from reference TRBV5-6 and TRBJ2-1, is as follows: DAGVTQSPTHLIKTRGQQVTLRCSPKSGHDTVSWYQQALGQGPQFIFQYYEEEERQRGNFPDRFSGHQFPNYSSELNVNALLLGDSALYLCASSWGTSGGNEQFFGPGTRLTVL.

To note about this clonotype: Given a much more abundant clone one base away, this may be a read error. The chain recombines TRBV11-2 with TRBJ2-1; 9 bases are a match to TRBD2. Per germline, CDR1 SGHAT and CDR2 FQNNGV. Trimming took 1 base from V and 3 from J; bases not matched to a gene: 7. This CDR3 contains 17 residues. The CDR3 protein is CASSLGTSANFYNEQFF. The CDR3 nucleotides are TGTGCCAGCAGCTTAGGGACTAGCGCCAACTTCTACAATGAGCAGTTCTTC. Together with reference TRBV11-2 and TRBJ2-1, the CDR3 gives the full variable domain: EAGVAQSPRYKIIEKRQSVAFWCNPISGHATLYWYQQILGQGPKLLIQFQNNGVVDDSQLPKDRFSAERLKGVDSTLKIQPAKLEDSAVYLCASSLGTSANFYNEQFFGPGTRLTVL.

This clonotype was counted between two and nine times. The DNA for the CDR3 is TGTGCCAGTAGTATCGGGACAGGGGAAGATACTGAAGCTTTCTTT. This encodes CASSIGTGEDTEAFF. The V and J genes are TRBV19 and TRBJ1-1; 10 bases align to TRBD1. Per germline, CDR1 LNHDA and CDR2 SQIVND (reference sequence). CDR3 length equals 15 residues. J gave up 5 bases and V 3 bases, and 6 bases lay outside the gene matches. Complete variable domain (other parts from reference TRBV19 and TRBJ1-1): DGGITQSPKYLFRKEGQNVTLSCEQNLNHDAMYWYRQDPGQGLRLIYYSQIVNDFQKGDIAEGYSVSREKKESFPLTVTSAQKNPTAFYLCASSIGTGEDTEAFFGQGTRLTVV.

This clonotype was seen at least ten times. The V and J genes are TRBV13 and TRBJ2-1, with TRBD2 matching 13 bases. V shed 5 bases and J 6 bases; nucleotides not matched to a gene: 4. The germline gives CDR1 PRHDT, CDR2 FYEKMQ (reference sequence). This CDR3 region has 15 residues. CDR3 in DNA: TGTGCCAGCAGCGCACTAGCGGGAGGGCCCAATGAGCAGTTCTTC. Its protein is CASSALAGGPNEQFF.

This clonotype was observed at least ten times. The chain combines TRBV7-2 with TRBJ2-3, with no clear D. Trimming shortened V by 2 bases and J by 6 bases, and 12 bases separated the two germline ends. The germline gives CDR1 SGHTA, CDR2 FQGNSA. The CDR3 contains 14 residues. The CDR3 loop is CASSLILQVDTQYF. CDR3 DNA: TGTGCCAGCAGCTTAATATTGCAAGTGGATACGCAGTATTTT.

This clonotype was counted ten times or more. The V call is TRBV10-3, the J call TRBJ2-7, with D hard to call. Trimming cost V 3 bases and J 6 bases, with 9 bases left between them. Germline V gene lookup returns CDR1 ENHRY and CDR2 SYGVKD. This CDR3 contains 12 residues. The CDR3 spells CAISDEWVEQYF. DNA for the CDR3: TGTGCCATCAGTGACGAATGGGTCGAGCAGTACTTC.

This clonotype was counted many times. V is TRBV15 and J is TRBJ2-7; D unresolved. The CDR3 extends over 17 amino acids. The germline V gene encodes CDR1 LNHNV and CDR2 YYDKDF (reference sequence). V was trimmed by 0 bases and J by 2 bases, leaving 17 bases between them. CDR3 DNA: TGTGCCACCAGCAGAGATCGGGCGCGCTACTACACCTACGAGCAGTACTTC. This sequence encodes CATSRDRARYYTYEQYF. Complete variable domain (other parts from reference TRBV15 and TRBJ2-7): DAMVIQNPRYQVTQFGKPVTLSCSQTLNHNVMYWYQQKSSQAPKLLFHYYDKDFNNEADTPDNFQSRRPNTSFCFLDIRSPGLGDTAMYLCATSRDRARYYTYEQYFGPGTRLTVT.

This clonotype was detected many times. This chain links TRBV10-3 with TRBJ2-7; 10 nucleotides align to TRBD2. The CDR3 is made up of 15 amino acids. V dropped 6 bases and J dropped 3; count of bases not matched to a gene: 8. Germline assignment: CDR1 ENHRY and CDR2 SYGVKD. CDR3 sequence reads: CAIRPGLADVYEQYF. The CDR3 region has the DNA TGTGCCATCAGACCAGGACTAGCGGACGTCTACGAGCAGTACTTC.

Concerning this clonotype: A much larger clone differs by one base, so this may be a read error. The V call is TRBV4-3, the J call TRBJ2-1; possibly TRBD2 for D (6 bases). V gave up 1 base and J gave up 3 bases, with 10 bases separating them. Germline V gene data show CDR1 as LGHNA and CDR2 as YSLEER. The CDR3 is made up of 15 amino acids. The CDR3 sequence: CASSQVGGDYNEQFF. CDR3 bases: TGCGCCAGCAGCCAAGTGGGGGGAGACTACAATGAGCAGTTCTTC.

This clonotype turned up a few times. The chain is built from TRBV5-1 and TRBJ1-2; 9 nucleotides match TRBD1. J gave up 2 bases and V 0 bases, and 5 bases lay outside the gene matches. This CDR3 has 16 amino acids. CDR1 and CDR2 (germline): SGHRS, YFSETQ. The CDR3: CASSLAPGTGNYGYTF. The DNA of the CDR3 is TGCGCCAGCAGCTTGGCCCCCGGGACAGGGAACTATGGCTACACCTTC.

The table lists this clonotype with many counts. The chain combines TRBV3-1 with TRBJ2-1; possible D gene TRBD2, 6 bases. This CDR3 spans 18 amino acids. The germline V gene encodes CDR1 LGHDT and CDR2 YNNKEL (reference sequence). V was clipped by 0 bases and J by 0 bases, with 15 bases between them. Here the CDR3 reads CASSQDHTSRYSYNEQFF. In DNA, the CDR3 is TGTGCCAGCAGCCAAGATCACACTAGCCGGTACTCCTACAATGAGCAGTTCTTC.

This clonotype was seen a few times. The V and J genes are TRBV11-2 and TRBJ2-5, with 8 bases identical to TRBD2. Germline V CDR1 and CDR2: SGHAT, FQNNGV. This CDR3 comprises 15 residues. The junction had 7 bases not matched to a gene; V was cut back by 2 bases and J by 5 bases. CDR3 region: CASSLRAGAGETQYF. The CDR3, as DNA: TGTGCCAGCAGCTTAAGAGCGGGGGCGGGCGAGACCCAGTACTTC.

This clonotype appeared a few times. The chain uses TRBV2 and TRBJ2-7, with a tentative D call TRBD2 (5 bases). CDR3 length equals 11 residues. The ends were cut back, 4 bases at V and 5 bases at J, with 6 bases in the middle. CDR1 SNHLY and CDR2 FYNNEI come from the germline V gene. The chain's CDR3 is CASSAEDEQYF. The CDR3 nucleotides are TGTGCCAGCAGTGCGGAGGACGAGCAGTACTTC.

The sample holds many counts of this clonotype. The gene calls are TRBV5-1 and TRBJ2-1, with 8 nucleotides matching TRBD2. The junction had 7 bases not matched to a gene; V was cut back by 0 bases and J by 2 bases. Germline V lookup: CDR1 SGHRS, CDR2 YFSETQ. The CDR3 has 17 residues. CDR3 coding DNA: TGCGCCAGCAGCTTGGCGCGAGCGGGAGTTCCCTACAATGAGCAGTTCTTC. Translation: CASSLARAGVPYNEQFF.

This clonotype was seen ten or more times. CDR3 nucleotides: TGTGCCAGCAGCTTAACTGGGTCCAACTCCCCCTACAATGAGCAGTTCTTC. This codes for CASSLTGSNSPYNEQFF. This rearrangement joins TRBV7-3 to TRBJ2-1; D ambiguous. The CDR3 consists of 17 residues. Germline lookup yields CDR1 SGHTA and CDR2 FQGTGA. The ends were cut back, 0 bases at V and 2 bases at J, with 14 bases in the middle.

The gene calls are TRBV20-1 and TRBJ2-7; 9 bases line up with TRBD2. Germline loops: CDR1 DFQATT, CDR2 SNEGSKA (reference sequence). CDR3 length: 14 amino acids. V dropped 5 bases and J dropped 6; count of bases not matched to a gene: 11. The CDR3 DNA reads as TGCAGTGCTGCCAGGACTAGCGTGCCGCGCGAGCAGTACTTC. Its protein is CSAARTSVPREQYF.